The present T cell receptor beta chain was sequenced within a study of T cell responses to AZD1222 COVID-19 vaccine. Germline values: CDR1 LNHNV, CDR2 YYDKDF (reference sequence). V dropped 9 bases and J dropped 5; count of bases not matched to a gene: 4. The CDR3 consists of 13 residues. Some clones are missing from TCRdb's copy, which holds only in-frame ones; the method was immunoSEQ multiplex PCR. The sample records roughly 120,000 clones, around 90% being singletons. Findings of the study overall: Spike-specific TCR breadth and depth were elevated following two AZD1222 doses. Nearly half of spike-specific TCRs reportedly target unmutated variant regions.

Of note for this clone: The target antigen is unknown.

The genes are TRBV15 and TRBJ1-6; 7 nucleotides line up with TRBD1. The sample consisted of peripheral blood, taken 28 days after the second AZD1222 dose. This TCR was sampled from an adult who received the AZD1222 COVID-19 vaccine. Here the CDR3 DNA reads TGTGCCACGGGGACAGCTGATAATTCACCCCTCCACTTT. Amino acid sequence: CATGTADNSPLHF.